This is a list of T cell receptor beta chains from one sample in a study of control samples from healthy donors and cancer patients. The protocol was immunoSEQ multiplex PCR, while the TCRdb copy is restricted to in-frame clones and leaves out a portion. The profile shows 40,000 to 50,000 clones, roughly 94% of them singletons. Source material: blood. Source of these receptors: a man aged 60 to 75 in good health. The CDR3 runs from the conserved cysteine through the conserved F or W. D genes are given only for firm matches. Clone size, where shown, is once, few, many, or a class for clones that have expanded.

j_gene: TRBJ2-1
d_gene: -
abundance: -
v_gene: TRBV24-1
CDR3aa: CATSNTSPQRNEQFF
CDR3nt: TGTGCCACCAGCAATACTAGCCCCCAAAGGAATGAGCAGTTCTTC

j_gene: TRBJ1-2
d_gene: -
abundance: -
v_gene: TRBV6-1
CDR3aa: CASTERGFHYGYTF
CDR3nt: TGTGCCAGCACTGAAAGGGGATTTCACTATGGCTACACCTTC

j_gene: TRBJ1-6
d_gene: TRBD1
abundance: once
v_gene: TRBV7-3
CDR3aa: CASSLIRGHSPLHF
CDR3nt: TGTGCCAGCAGCTTAATCAGGGGGCATTCACCCCTCCACTTT

j_gene: TRBJ1-6
d_gene: TRBD1
abundance: once
v_gene: TRBV27
CDR3aa: CASRGPRGGNSPLHF
CDR3nt: TGTGCCAGCAGGGGACCGCGAGGGGGCAATTCACCCCTCCACTTT

j_gene: TRBJ1-2
d_gene: -
abundance: -
v_gene: TRBV3-1/TRBV3-2
CDR3aa: CASSQIREFGYTF
CDR3nt: TGTGCCAGCAGCCAAATCAGGGAATTCGGCTACACCTTC

j_gene: TRBJ2-5
d_gene: TRBD2
abundance: -
v_gene: TRBV27
CDR3aa: CASSRAGTSYETQYF
CDR3nt: TGTGCCAGCAGCCGGGCCGGGACTAGCTATGAGACCCAGTACTTC

j_gene: TRBJ2-7
d_gene: -
abundance: -
v_gene: TRBV3-1/TRBV3-2
CDR3aa: CASGPPYEQYF
CDR3nt: TGTGCCAGCGGGCCCCCCTACGAGCAGTACTTC

j_gene: TRBJ2-1
d_gene: -
abundance: -
v_gene: TRBV10-1
CDR3aa: CATTSGGNNEQFF
CDR3nt: TGCGCGACCACTTCGGGCGGAAACAATGAGCAGTTCTTC

j_gene: TRBJ2-3
d_gene: -
abundance: -
v_gene: TRBV5-1
CDR3aa: CASSLGAGRTDTQYF
CDR3nt: TGCGCCAGCAGCTTAGGGGCAGGGCGCACAGATACGCAGTATTTT

j_gene: TRBJ1-1
d_gene: -
abundance: -
v_gene: TRBV11-3
CDR3aa: CASSPRIVNTEAFF
CDR3nt: TGTGCCAGCAGCCCCAGGATAGTGAACACTGAAGCTTTCTTT

j_gene: TRBJ1-2
d_gene: -
abundance: once
v_gene: TRBV19
CDR3aa: CASSDEMGGYTF
CDR3nt: TGTGCCAGTAGTGACGAGATGGGAGGCTACACCTTC

j_gene: TRBJ2-7
d_gene: TRBD1
abundance: -
v_gene: TRBV7-7
CDR3aa: CASSLARDRGREQYF
CDR3nt: TGTGCTAGCAGCTTAGCGCGAGACAGGGGGCGTGAGCAGTACTTC

j_gene: TRBJ2-5
d_gene: -
abundance: -
v_gene: TRBV28
CDR3aa: CASLGHSGTQYF
CDR3nt: TGTGCCAGCCTGGGACACTCAGGGACCCAGTACTTC

j_gene: TRBJ2-7
d_gene: TRBD2
abundance: once
v_gene: TRBV29-1
CDR3aa: CSVGQGTGGEQYF
CDR3nt: TGCAGCGTTGGTCAGGGTACGGGGGGCGAGCAGTACTTC

j_gene: TRBJ1-1
d_gene: TRBD1
abundance: -
v_gene: TRBV10-1
CDR3aa: CASSEGTGANTEAFF
CDR3nt: TGCGCCAGCAGTGAGGGGACAGGAGCGAACACTGAAGCTTTCTTT

j_gene: TRBJ2-1
d_gene: -
abundance: few
v_gene: TRBV11-3
CDR3aa: CASTYLGEQFF
CDR3nt: TGTGCCAGCACCTACTTGGGCGAGCAGTTCTTC

j_gene: TRBJ1-1
d_gene: TRBD1
abundance: -
v_gene: TRBV14
CDR3aa: CASSHRGVNTEAFF
CDR3nt: TGTGCCAGCAGCCACAGGGGGGTGAACACTGAAGCTTTCTTT

j_gene: TRBJ2-3
d_gene: -
abundance: -
v_gene: TRBV5-4
CDR3aa: CASSLDMADTQYF
CDR3nt: TGTGCCAGCAGCTTGGATATGGCAGATACGCAGTATTTT

j_gene: TRBJ1-2
d_gene: -
abundance: -
v_gene: TRBV10-3
CDR3aa: CAISDREPYGYTF
CDR3nt: TGTGCCATCAGTGACAGGGAACCCTATGGCTACACCTTC

j_gene: TRBJ2-7
d_gene: TRBD2
abundance: -
v_gene: TRBV15
CDR3aa: CATSGKGRGRAYEQYF
CDR3nt: TGTGCCACCAGCGGCAAAGGACGCGGGAGGGCCTACGAGCAGTACTTC

j_gene: TRBJ2-3
d_gene: -
abundance: once
v_gene: TRBV27
CDR3aa: CASTPEEVGGPDTQYF
CDR3nt: TGTGCCAGCACTCCAGAAGAGGTTGGTGGCCCAGATACGCAGTATTTT

j_gene: TRBJ1-1
d_gene: -
abundance: -
v_gene: TRBV6-6
CDR3aa: CASSPKGSAGTEAFF
CDR3nt: TGTGCCAGCAGTCCCAAGGGTAGCGCCGGCACTGAAGCTTTCTTT

j_gene: TRBJ1-1
d_gene: -
abundance: -
v_gene: TRBV20-1
CDR3aa: CSASGNTEAFF
CDR3nt: TGCAGTGCTAGCGGGAACACTGAAGCTTTCTTT

j_gene: TRBJ2-2
d_gene: -
abundance: -
v_gene: TRBV27
CDR3aa: CASSLGAGPTGELFF
CDR3nt: TGTGCCAGCAGTTTAGGGGCAGGGCCCACCGGGGAGCTGTTTTTT

j_gene: TRBJ1-5
d_gene: -
abundance: -
v_gene: TRBV24-1
CDR3aa: CATSDLWVNQPQHF
CDR3nt: TGTGCCACCAGTGATTTGTGGGTTAATCAGCCCCAGCATTTT

j_gene: TRBJ2-5
d_gene: -
abundance: -
v_gene: TRBV5-6
CDR3aa: CASSLGGPLRAETQYF
CDR3nt: TGTGCCAGCAGCTTGGGGGGACCCCTAAGGGCGGAGACCCAGTACTTC

j_gene: TRBJ1-3
d_gene: -
abundance: -
v_gene: TRBV6-1
CDR3aa: CASSEGGDPGNTIYF
CDR3nt: TGTGCCAGCAGTGAAGGGGGGGATCCTGGAAACACCATATATTTT

j_gene: TRBJ2-5
d_gene: -
abundance: once
v_gene: TRBV3-1/TRBV3-2
CDR3aa: CASSQDRYYGTQYF
CDR3nt: TGTGCCAGCAGCCAAGATAGGTACTACGGGACCCAGTACTTC

j_gene: TRBJ1-5
d_gene: TRBD1
abundance: few
v_gene: TRBV20-1
CDR3aa: CSASGTGTGKSQPQHF
CDR3nt: TGCAGTGCTAGTGGGACAGGGACGGGGAAAAGTCAGCCCCAGCATTTT

j_gene: TRBJ1-2
d_gene: -
abundance: -
v_gene: TRBV28
CDR3aa: CASSQADRNYGYTF
CDR3nt: TGTGCCAGCAGCCAAGCCGACAGAAACTATGGCTACACCTTC

j_gene: TRBJ2-1
d_gene: TRBD2
abundance: -
v_gene: TRBV11-3
CDR3aa: CASSIEVAGGGEQFF
CDR3nt: TGTGCCAGCAGCATAGAGGTCGCGGGAGGTGGTGAGCAGTTCTTC

j_gene: TRBJ1-2
d_gene: TRBD1
abundance: -
v_gene: TRBV3-1/TRBV3-2
CDR3aa: CASSQDRGPVFGDRARERGYTF
CDR3nt: TGTGCCAGCAGCCAAGATAGAGGTCCGGTTTTCGGGGACAGGGCTCGTGAGAGGGGCTACACCTTC

j_gene: TRBJ2-5
d_gene: -
abundance: -
v_gene: TRBV28
CDR3aa: CASSLQGKTETQYF
CDR3nt: TGTGCCAGCAGTTTACAGGGAAAGACGGAGACCCAGTACTTC

j_gene: TRBJ2-1
d_gene: TRBD2
abundance: -
v_gene: TRBV12-5
CDR3aa: CASARLAGGNYNEQFF
CDR3nt: TGTGCTAGTGCCCGACTAGCGGGAGGAAACTACAATGAGCAGTTCTTC

j_gene: TRBJ1-6
d_gene: -
abundance: -
v_gene: TRBV6-5
CDR3aa: CASFGQHNSPLHF
CDR3nt: TGTGCCAGCTTTGGACAGCATAATTCACCCCTCCACTTT

j_gene: TRBJ2-1
d_gene: TRBD1
abundance: -
v_gene: TRBV19
CDR3aa: CASSIGQGGSYNEQFF
CDR3nt: TGTGCCAGTAGTATCGGACAGGGGGGATCCTACAATGAGCAGTTCTTC

j_gene: TRBJ2-1
d_gene: -
abundance: -
v_gene: TRBV24-1
CDR3aa: CATSDSIYNEQFF
CDR3nt: TGTGCCACCAGTGATAGCATTTACAATGAGCAGTTCTTC

j_gene: TRBJ1-1
d_gene: -
abundance: once
v_gene: TRBV2
CDR3aa: CASSVMNTEAFF
CDR3nt: TGTGCCAGCAGTGTGATGAACACTGAAGCTTTCTTT

j_gene: TRBJ2-2
d_gene: TRBD1
abundance: -
v_gene: TRBV2
CDR3aa: CASSKPGQGTGELFF
CDR3nt: TGTGCCAGCAGTAAACCGGGACAGGGAACCGGGGAGCTGTTTTTT

j_gene: TRBJ2-7
d_gene: -
abundance: -
v_gene: TRBV14
CDR3aa: CASSQELSRPHEQYF
CDR3nt: TGTGCCAGCAGCCAAGAACTCAGCCGCCCCCACGAGCAGTACTTC

j_gene: TRBJ2-1
d_gene: TRBD1
abundance: -
v_gene: TRBV6-5
CDR3aa: CASRPGQGVDNEQFF
CDR3nt: TGTGCCAGCAGGCCGGGACAGGGGGTCGACAATGAGCAGTTCTTC

j_gene: TRBJ2-2
d_gene: -
abundance: -
v_gene: TRBV2
CDR3aa: CASSGIAPTGELFF
CDR3nt: TGTGCCAGCAGTGGGATAGCCCCCACCGGGGAGCTGTTTTTT

j_gene: TRBJ2-1
d_gene: TRBD2
abundance: -
v_gene: TRBV28
CDR3aa: CASSAAGGPSNNEQFF
CDR3nt: TGTGCCAGCAGCGCAGCGGGAGGGCCGTCGAACAATGAGCAGTTCTTC

j_gene: TRBJ1-1
d_gene: -
abundance: -
v_gene: TRBV11-3
CDR3aa: CASNEGFQGNTEAFF
CDR3nt: TGTGCCAGCAACGAGGGTTTCCAGGGGAACACTGAAGCTTTCTTT

j_gene: TRBJ2-7
d_gene: -
abundance: -
v_gene: TRBV11-2
CDR3aa: CASSLGHAELEQYF
CDR3nt: TGTGCCAGCAGCTTAGGTCACGCAGAGCTCGAGCAGTACTTC

j_gene: TRBJ1-1
d_gene: -
abundance: -
v_gene: TRBV6-6
CDR3aa: CASRLGGFTNTEAFF
CDR3nt: TGTGCCAGCAGGTTGGGAGGGTTCACGAACACTGAAGCTTTCTTT

j_gene: TRBJ1-5
d_gene: -
abundance: -
v_gene: TRBV29-1
CDR3aa: CSVLIQGVGNQPQHF
CDR3nt: TGCAGCGTTCTAATCCAGGGAGTAGGAAATCAGCCCCAGCATTTT

j_gene: TRBJ1-1
d_gene: TRBD1
abundance: -
v_gene: TRBV4-2
CDR3aa: CASSQALDRGTSGAFF
CDR3nt: TGTGCCAGCAGCCAAGCCCTGGACAGGGGGACCTCTGGAGCTTTCTTT

j_gene: TRBJ2-3
d_gene: -
abundance: -
v_gene: TRBV6-5
CDR3aa: CASSYEGGADTQYF
CDR3nt: TGTGCCAGCAGTTACGAGGGAGGAGCAGATACGCAGTATTTT